These 32 T cell receptor beta chains were sequenced from one sample in a study of liver allograft versus peripheral blood T cells. Overall study context: What was compared were the T cell receptor repertoires in transplanted livers and those in the peripheral blood of recipients.

TCRdb reprocessed the reads via MiXCR and lists one record per CDR3 protein. Here the sample spans about 13,000 distinct CDR3 sequences, about 18% being singletons. The receptor source for this set is a human patient who had a liver transplant. Certain T cells may be donor cells from the graft.

As regards this clonotype: Just one base apart from a much larger clone, this may be a read error. V usage is TRBV19 and J usage is TRBJ1-2; 8 bases are a match to TRBD1. CDR1 is LNHDA and CDR2 is SQIVND in the germline V gene (reference sequence). This CDR3 region has 11 residues. The CDR3, as DNA: TGTGCCAGTAGAACAGGGGGGGGCTACAGCTTC. Encoded protein: CASRTGGGYSF.

By its share, this clonotype is medium-sized. The chain has TRBV19 and TRBJ1-4; D remains unclear. This CDR3 is built from 16 residues. V lost 3 bases and J lost 0, with 11 bases in between. CDR1 is LNHDA, CDR2 SQIVND, per germline (reference sequence). The CDR3 protein is CASSIGSGATNEKLFF. The CDR3 coding sequence is TGTGCCAGTAGTATCGGATCGGGTGCAACTAATGAAAAACTGTTTTTT.

The chain combines TRBV7-9 with TRBJ2-3, with 8 bases matching TRBD2. CDR3 size: 15 residues. Germline CDR1 and CDR2: SEHNR and FQNEAQ (reference sequence). The junction had 5 bases not matched to a gene; V was cut back by 4 bases and J by 2 bases. CDR3 sequence (DNA): TGTGCCAGCAGCTCCGTAGCGGGGCTCACAGATACGCAGTATTTT. It specifies CASSSVAGLTDTQYF.

This clonotype was picked up a small number of times. V usage is TRBV6-6 and J usage is TRBJ2-5; 8 bases map to TRBD1. This CDR3 has 14 amino acids. The J segment lost 5 bases and the V segment lost 6 bases, leaving 8 bases of the junction unmatched. Germline lookup yields CDR1 MNHNY and CDR2 SVGAGI (reference sequence). The CDR3, as DNA: TGTGCCAGCAGCACTCCGGACAGGGACGAGACCCAGTACTTC. Residues: CASSTPDRDETQYF.

This clonotype turned up a few times. J is TRBJ1-2 and V is TRBV7-9; the D gene is possibly TRBD1 (6 bases). The CDR3 covers 14 residues. CDR1 SEHNR and CDR2 FQNEAQ come from the germline V gene (reference sequence). V lost 5 bases and J lost 3, with 13 bases in between. Here the CDR3 DNA reads TGTGCCAGCAGCCTGGGAGGGGGGGACTATGGCTACACCTTC. Protein product: CASSLGGGDYGYTF.

This clonotype was seen ten or more times. The conserved closing phenylalanine or tryptophan is absent in this CDR3, likely reflecting a read error. It is unclear where the CDR3 begins or ends on the DNA, so no DNA is shown, and the CDR3 is as TCRdb lists it. The rearrangement links TRBV9 to TRBJ1-2; the D call in the table, TRBD1, was not verified against the DNA. The CDR3 has 13 amino acids, counting both end residues. Germline V lookup: CDR1 SGDLS, CDR2 YYNGEE. The CDR3 loop is CASSVGARGRIPN.

By sample fraction, this clonotype is medium-sized. The rearrangement links TRBV27 to TRBJ2-7; no clear D gene. The CDR3 consists of 11 residues. The V and J ends lost 4 bases and 3 bases respectively, with 4 bases between them. Germline values: CDR1 MNHEY, CDR2 SMNVEV (reference sequence). The CDR3 protein is CASSSYYEQYF. CDR3 coding DNA: TGTGCCAGCAGTTCGTACTACGAGCAGTACTTC.

This clonotype appeared a few times. V is TRBV7-9 and J is TRBJ1-2, with D maybe TRBD1 (5 bases). V was cut by 5 bases and J by 8 bases, with 15 bases left in between. CDR1 and CDR2 from the germline V gene are SEHNR and FQNEAQ (reference sequence). The CDR3 consists of 13 residues. CDR3 in DNA: TGTGCCAGCAGCATACGCAGGGAGGGAGGCTACACCTTC. It is translated as CASSIRREGGYTF.

By share of the sample, this clonotype is medium-sized. CDR3 in amino acids: CASSLTWDRTGNTIYF. Written as DNA, the CDR3 is TGTGCCAGCAGTTTGACATGGGACAGAACTGGAAACACCATATATTTT. The gene calls are TRBV28 and TRBJ1-3, with TRBD1 matching over 7 bases. The CDR3 extends over 16 amino acids. Germline loops: CDR1 MDHEN, CDR2 SYDVKM. V dropped 3 bases and J dropped 2; count of bases not matched to a gene: 7.

A remark on this clonotype: One end of the junction varies from germline; a read error may be responsible. The chain is built from TRBV7-2 and TRBJ2-7, with a possible D match to TRBD2 (5 bases). The CDR3 runs 12 residues. Per germline, CDR1 SGHTA and CDR2 FQGNSA. The CDR3 nucleotides are TGTACCAGCAGCTTAGTAGCGACCGACCCGCACTTC. Its protein is CTSSLVATDPHF.

This clonotype is termed medium-sized. The DNA for the CDR3 is TGTGCCAGTAGCCCCTGGGACAGGGGGGAGGTAGGCACAGATACGCAGTATTTT. It translates to CASSPWDRGEVGTDTQYF. This sequence joins TRBV19 and TRBJ2-3; TRBD1 matches 11 bases. Germline assignment: CDR1 LNHDA and CDR2 SQIVND (reference sequence). This CDR3 is 18 amino acids long. Trimming removed 6 bases from V and 1 base from J; junction bases left unmatched: 12.

Turning to this clonotype: This may arise from a read error, as a much more abundant clone is one base away. V usage is TRBV10-3 and J usage is TRBJ2-2; D is unclear. V lost 6 bases and J 3 bases, leaving 2 bases between the germline ends. CDR1 and CDR2 from the germline V gene are ENHRY and SYGVKD. CDR3 length: 11 residues. The CDR3 coding sequence is TGTGCCATCAGGGACACCGGGGAGCTGTTTTTT. This translates into CAIRDTGELFF.

This clonotype occurred many times. This chain uses TRBV5-4 with TRBJ2-3; TRBD2 matches 14 bases. Trimming at V came to 0 bases and at J to 9 bases, leaving 6 bases not matched to a gene. The CDR3 contains 16 residues. CDR1 and CDR2 from the germline V gene are SGHNT and YYREEE (reference sequence). CDR3 loop: CASSLGLAGGPSTQYF. DNA for the CDR3: TGTGCCAGCAGCTTGGGACTAGCGGGAGGGCCATCCACGCAGTATTTT.

The V and J genes are TRBV20-1 and TRBJ2-7; 14 bases match TRBD2. CDR3 length: 18 amino acids. Germline V gene sequence: CDR1 DFQATT, CDR2 SNEGSKA (reference sequence). Trimming cost V 6 bases and J 3 bases; bases outside gene matches: 16. The chain's CDR3 is CSARGLAGVGVSDYEQYF. CDR3 coding DNA: TGCAGTGCCCGGGGACTAGCGGGAGTGGGAGTGTCTGACTACGAGCAGTACTTC.

In its sample, this clonotype was seen a few times. The rearrangement links TRBV20-1 to TRBJ1-3, with D possibly matching TRBD1 (6 bases). The CDR3 totals 13 residues. Trimming took 6 bases from V and 4 from J, leaving 13 bases between them. Germline CDR1 is DFQATT and CDR2 is SNEGSKA (reference sequence). The CDR3 loop is CSAPGQGGNTIYF. CDR3 nucleotide sequence: TGCAGTGCCCCGGGACAAGGGGGAAACACCATATATTTT.

By frequency in the sample, this clonotype is medium-sized. The CDR3, as DNA: TGTGCCAGCAGTGAATGGGACAGAGATTCACCCCTCCACTTT. This sequence encodes CASSEWDRDSPLHF. The chain couples TRBV6-1 to TRBJ1-6, with TRBD1 matching over 7 bases. CDR3 size: 14 residues. Germline CDR1 and CDR2: MNHNS and SASEGT. J was trimmed by 8 bases and V by 2 bases; bases with no gene match: 3.

This clonotype was seen at least ten times. The genes are TRBV7-2 and TRBJ2-1; 9 bases line up with TRBD2. Looked up from germline, CDR1 is SGHTA and CDR2 is FQGNSA. The J segment lost 4 bases and the V segment lost 6 bases, leaving 7 bases of the junction unmatched. This CDR3 comprises 15 residues. The CDR3 region is CASSSLAGIYNEQFF. CDR3 sequence (DNA): TGTGCCAGCAGTAGCCTAGCGGGAATTTACAATGAGCAGTTCTTC. Looking up the rest from reference TRBV7-2 and TRBJ2-1 gives the full variable domain: GAGVSQSPSNKVTEKGKDVELRCDPISGHTALYWYRQSLGQGLEFLIYFQGNSAPDKSGLPSDRFSAERTGGSVSTLTIQRTQQEDSAVYLCASSSLAGIYNEQFFGPGTRLTVL.

Ten or more counts support this clonotype. The V gene is TRBV12-5, the J gene TRBJ1-1, with D perhaps matching TRBD1 (6 bases). Germline V gives CDR1 LGHNT, CDR2 FRNRAP. Trimming took off 6 bases at V and 5 bases at J, with 16 bases between the two ends. This CDR3 comprises 14 residues. The CDR3: CASGRGGPSTEAFF. CDR3 nucleotide sequence: TGTGCTAGTGGCCGGGGGGGCCCTTCGACTGAAGCTTTCTTT. Full variable domain (remainder filled in from reference TRBV12-5 and TRBJ1-1): DARVTQTPRHKVTEMGQEVTMRCQPILGHNTVFWYRQTMMQGLELLAYFRNRAPLDDSGMPKDRFSAEMPDATLATLKIQPSEPRDSAVYFCASGRGGPSTEAFFGQGTRLTVV.

This clonotype was detected ten times or more. The V call is TRBV9, the J call TRBJ1-2; D is perhaps TRBD1 (5 bases). The CDR3 runs to 14 residues. CDR1 and CDR2 (germline): SGDLS, YYNGEE. Deletions cut 2 bases from V and 4 bases from J, with 12 bases between. The DNA of the CDR3 is TGTGCCAGCAGCGTCCGGGGGGGGGGCTATGGCTACACCTTC. Protein: CASSVRGGGYGYTF.

The chain links TRBV9 to TRBJ2-6; 7 bases agree with TRBD2. The J segment lost 5 bases and the V segment lost 2 bases, leaving 4 bases of the junction unmatched. Germline V gene sequence: CDR1 SGDLS, CDR2 YYNGEE. This CDR3 is 15 amino acids long. The CDR3 DNA sequence: TGTGCCAGCAGCGTTGAGGGGACTAGGGCCAACGTCCTGACTTTC. This sequence encodes CASSVEGTRANVLTF.

The rearrangement joins TRBV15 to TRBJ2-3; TRBD1 might be the D (6 bases). Per the germline V gene, CDR1 is LNHNV and CDR2 is YYDKDF (reference sequence). There are 16 residues in the CDR3. V lost 3 bases and J lost 0, with 13 bases in between. The CDR3 DNA follows: TGTGCCACCAGCAGCGCCAAGGGGGTGAGCACAGATACGCAGTATTTT. It is translated as CATSSAKGVSTDTQYF.

This chain connects TRBV20-1 to TRBJ1-4, with 9 bases that match TRBD1. Looked up from germline, CDR1 is DFQATT and CDR2 is SNEGSKA (reference sequence). Trimming at V came to 1 base and at J to 5 bases, leaving 2 bases not matched to a gene. This CDR3 is built from 14 residues. CDR3: CSARGQGGNEKLFF. The CDR3 coding sequence is TGCAGTGCTAGAGGACAGGGGGGCAATGAAAAACTGTTTTTT.

The J gene is TRBJ2-7, the V gene TRBV7-9, with D tentatively TRBD2 (5 bases). From germline, CDR1 is SEHNR and CDR2 FQNEAQ (reference sequence). Deletions cut 1 base from V and 3 bases from J, with 10 bases between. The CDR3 runs to 14 residues. The CDR3 loop is CASSLDGGRYEQYF. CDR3 nucleotide sequence: TGTGCCAGCAGCTTAGACGGCGGGCGCTACGAGCAGTACTTC.

This chain links TRBV11-3 with TRBJ2-3, with D possibly matching TRBD1 (5 bases). This CDR3 has 16 amino acids. Germline V gene lookup returns CDR1 SGHNT and CDR2 YENEEA. V lost 5 bases, J lost 0 bases, and 15 bases lay in between. This chain's CDR3 is CASSRADSGSTDTQYF. CDR3 DNA sequence: TGTGCCAGCAGCCGGGCGGATTCAGGGAGCACAGATACGCAGTATTTT.

This clonotype was counted between two and nine times. The chain carries TRBV7-9 and TRBJ2-1; 11 nucleotides line up with TRBD2. J was trimmed by 0 bases and V by 1 base; bases with no gene match: 8. Germline assignment: CDR1 SEHNR and CDR2 FQNEAQ (reference sequence). The CDR3 consists of 19 residues. The CDR3 reads CASSLVLGLAASSYNEQFF. The CDR3 bases are TGTGCCAGCAGCTTAGTACTGGGACTAGCGGCAAGCTCCTACAATGAGCAGTTCTTC.

The V call is TRBV12-5, the J call TRBJ2-3; possible D gene TRBD1, 5 bases. The CDR3 runs 16 residues. V was shortened by 3 bases and J by 2 bases, with 15 bases between the two germline ends. Germline V gene lookup returns CDR1 LGHNT and CDR2 FRNRAP. CDR3 loop: CASGFRRDRLTDTQYF. The CDR3, as DNA: TGTGCTAGTGGTTTTCGCAGGGATCGGCTCACAGATACGCAGTATTTT.

This clonotype was seen a few times. The chain carries TRBV3-1 and TRBJ2-1, with TRBD2 identical over 14 bases. The V segment lost 1 base and the J segment 6 bases; nucleotides outside the gene matches: 2. The germline V gene has CDR1 LGHDT and CDR2 YNNKEL (reference sequence). This CDR3 spans 16 amino acids. The CDR3 is CASSQAGTSGSNEQFF. In DNA form, the CDR3 reads TGTGCCAGCAGCCAAGCTGGGACTAGCGGGAGCAATGAGCAGTTCTTC.

This clonotype was detected only a few times. This chain connects TRBV14 to TRBJ1-3, with D unresolved. The CDR3 consists of 16 residues. Germline CDR1 SGHDN, CDR2 FVKESK. With 2 bases removed from V and 4 bases from J, the gap between germline ends came to 15 bases. The CDR3 DNA is TGTGCCAGCAGCCAATCTCGTCTTCGGTCGGGAAACACCATATATTTT. This codes for CASSQSRLRSGNTIYF. The full variable domain, completed using reference TRBV14 and TRBJ1-3, is EAGVTQFPSHSVIEKGQTVTLRCDPISGHDNLYWYRRVMGKEIKFLLHFVKESKQDESGMPNNRFLAERTGGTYSTLKVQPAELEDSGVYFCASSQSRLRSGNTIYFGEGSWLTVV.

In the case of this clonotype: Possible read error: a much larger clone is one base away. J is TRBJ2-6 and V is TRBV20-1; possibly TRBD1 for D (7 bases). Germline V gives CDR1 DFQATT, CDR2 SNEGSKA (reference sequence). The CDR3 sequence is 18 residues long. V dropped 3 bases and J dropped 4 bases, with 22 bases sitting between them. The CDR3 nucleotides are TGCAGTGCTAGTGAGGGGGCGCGGGGTCCTCCGGGGGCCAACGTCCTGACTTTC. Its translation: CSASEGARGPPGANVLTF.

The CDR3 here is CSARDLGSGSAVSRSSYNSPLHF. CDR3 coding DNA: TGCAGTGCTAGAGATCTGGGGTCAGGAAGCGCCGTTTCTAGGAGCTCCTATAATTCACCCCTCCACTTT. The chain employs TRBV20-1 and TRBJ1-6; D call uncertain. CDR3 length equals 23 residues. V lost 0 bases and J 0 bases, leaving 30 bases between the germline ends. Germline loops: CDR1 DFQATT, CDR2 SNEGSKA (reference sequence).

This clonotype has just a few counts. The rearrangement joins TRBV6-6 to TRBJ1-5; 9 nucleotides line up with TRBD1. Germline values: CDR1 MNHNY, CDR2 SVGAGI (reference sequence). Germline trimming cut 5 bases from V and 2 bases from J; bases unmatched to any gene: 7. The length of the CDR3 is 16 residues. Here the CDR3 reads CASSRNRDRGNQPQHF. The DNA for the CDR3 is TGTGCCAGCAGTCGCAACCGGGACAGGGGCAATCAGCCCCAGCATTTT.

This clonotype was counted many times. The CDR3 DNA reads TGTGCCAGCTCACCAGTGCGGAGCAGTTTGGGCACAGATACGCAGTATTTT. This codes for CASSPVRSSLGTDTQYF. This sequence joins TRBV18 and TRBJ2-3; unclear D gene. This CDR3 spans 17 amino acids. Germline V lookup: CDR1 KGHSH, CDR2 LQKENI. V gave up 2 bases and J gave up 1 base, with 16 bases separating them.